This entry concerns a single T cell receptor (beta chain). Antigen: not known. Second-dose timings of about 4 or about 12 weeks were pooled. This specimen comes from a study of T cell responses to AZD1222 COVID-19 vaccine. Measured with immunoSEQ multiplex PCR; TCRdb has only the in-frame clones, and not every one. The sample lists about 160,000 clones, 92% occurring once. Overall study findings and caveats: The study found vaccine-associated CD4 TCRs spanning spike, dominant at 160-218 and 743-854.

This CDR3 comprises 14 residues. V was shortened by 2 bases and J by 4 bases, with 9 bases between the two germline ends. CDR1 SEHNR and CDR2 FQNEAQ come from the germline V gene (reference sequence). The receptor was derived from an adult who received the AZD1222 COVID-19 vaccine. The sample here was peripheral blood, taken 28 days after the second AZD1222 dose. This chain links TRBV7-9 with TRBJ2-1, with D maybe TRBD2 (5 bases). The CDR3 region is CASSLQSGYNEQFF. The CDR3 nucleotides read TGTGCCAGCAGCTTACAGTCGGGGTACAATGAGCAGTTCTTC. Variable domain in full (rest from reference TRBV7-9 and TRBJ2-1): DTGVSQNPRHKITKRGQNVTFRCDPISEHNRLYWYRQTLGQGPEFLTYFQNEAQLEKSRLLSDRFSAERPKGSFSTLEIQRTEQGDSAMYLCASSLQSGYNEQFFGPGTRLTVL.